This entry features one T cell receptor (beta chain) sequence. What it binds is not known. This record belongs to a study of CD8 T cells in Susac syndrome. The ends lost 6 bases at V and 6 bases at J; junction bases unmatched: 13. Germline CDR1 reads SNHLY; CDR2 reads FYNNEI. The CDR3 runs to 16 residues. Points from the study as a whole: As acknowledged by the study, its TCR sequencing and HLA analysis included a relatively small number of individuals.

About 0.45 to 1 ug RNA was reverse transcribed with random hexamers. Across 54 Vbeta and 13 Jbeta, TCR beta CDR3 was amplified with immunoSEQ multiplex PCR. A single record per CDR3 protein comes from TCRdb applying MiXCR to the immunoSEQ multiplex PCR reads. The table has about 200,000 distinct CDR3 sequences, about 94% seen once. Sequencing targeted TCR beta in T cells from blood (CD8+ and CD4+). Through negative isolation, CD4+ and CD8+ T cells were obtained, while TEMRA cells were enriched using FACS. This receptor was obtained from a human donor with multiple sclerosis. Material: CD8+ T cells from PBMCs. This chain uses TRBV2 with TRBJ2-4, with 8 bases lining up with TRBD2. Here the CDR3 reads CASSEGLGQIGNIQYF. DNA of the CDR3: TGTGCCAGCAGCGAGGGACTAGGACAGATTGGAAACATTCAGTACTTC.